In this sample, the clone carrying this TCR beta chain turned up once. Its antigen is currently unknown. Specified treatment: 15 to 20 received Ad26.COV2.S at low or high dose, single or two shots; 5 received placebo; per-sample allocation not given. Sampling occurred on day 63 after the first vaccine or placebo injection. The CDR3 extends over 13 amino acids. Trimming stripped 5 bases from V and 7 bases from J, with 11 bases between. Germline CDR1 and CDR2: MDHEN and SYDVKM. The sample originates from a study of Ad26.COV2.S vaccination and SARS-CoV-2 variants. Assay used: immunoSEQ multiplex PCR; TCRdb lists only in-frame clones, some missing. The repertoire consists of roughly 420,000 clones, with 80% to 90% occurring once and the leading ten covering around 2.6%. General observations from the study: With respect to non-spike TCR breadth, vaccine and placebo recipients were similar.

The chain uses TRBV28 and TRBJ1-4; weak D call: TRBD1 (5 bases). Sequenced material: peripheral blood, taken in a trial of Ad26.COV2.S vaccine versus placebo. The receptor was isolated from a person between 18 and 65 years old who received the Ad26.COV2.S COVID-19 vaccine or a placebo. The CDR3 sequence: CASSPGTVEKLFF. DNA for the CDR3: TGTGCCAGCAGTCCCGGGACTGTTGAAAAACTGTTTTTT.